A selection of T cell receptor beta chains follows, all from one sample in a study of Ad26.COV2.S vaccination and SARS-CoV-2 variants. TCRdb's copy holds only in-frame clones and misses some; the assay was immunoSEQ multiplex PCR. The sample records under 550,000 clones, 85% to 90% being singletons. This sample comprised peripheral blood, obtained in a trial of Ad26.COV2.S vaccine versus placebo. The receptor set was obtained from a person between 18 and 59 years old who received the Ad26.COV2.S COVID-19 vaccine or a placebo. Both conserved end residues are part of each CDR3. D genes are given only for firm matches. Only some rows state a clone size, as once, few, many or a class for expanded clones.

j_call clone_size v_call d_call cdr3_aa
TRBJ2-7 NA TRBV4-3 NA CASSQAPASYEQYF
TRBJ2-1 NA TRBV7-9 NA CASSPKPAGDLDEQFF
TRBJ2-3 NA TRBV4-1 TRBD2 CASSQSSRGGTYTQYF
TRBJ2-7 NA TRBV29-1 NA CSVHTSRYEQYF
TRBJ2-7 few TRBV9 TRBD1 CASSVVDRGGEQYF
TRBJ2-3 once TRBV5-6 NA CASSLEPPDTQYF
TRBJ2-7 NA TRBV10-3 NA CAISEAGLRDGSYEQYF
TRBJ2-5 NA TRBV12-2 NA CASRLGEGAETQYF
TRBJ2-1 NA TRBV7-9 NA CASSLGPDGSYNEQFF
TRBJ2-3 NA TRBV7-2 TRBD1 CASSPGTGEVKSDTQYF
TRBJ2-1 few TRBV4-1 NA CASSQDGGQGFYDEQFF
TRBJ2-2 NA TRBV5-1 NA CASSPINTGELFF
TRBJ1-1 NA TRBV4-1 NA CASSQNRVLNTEAFF
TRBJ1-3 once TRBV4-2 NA CASSQDWGHSGNTIYF
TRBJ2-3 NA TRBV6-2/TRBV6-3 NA CASSYPRGSGTDTQYF
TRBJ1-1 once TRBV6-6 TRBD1 CASSTDRGITEAFF
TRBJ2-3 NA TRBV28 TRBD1 CASSTREGAYYTQYF
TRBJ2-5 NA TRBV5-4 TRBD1 CASSSRTGGRETQYF
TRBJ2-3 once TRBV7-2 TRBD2 CASSPGPSGTTDTQYF
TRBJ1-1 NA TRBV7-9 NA CASSLNGYTEAFF
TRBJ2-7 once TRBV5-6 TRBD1 CASSFGTGLGEQYF
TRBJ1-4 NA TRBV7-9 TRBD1 CASSRDRFNEKLFF
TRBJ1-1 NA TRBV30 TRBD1 CARRTGTGGAEAFF
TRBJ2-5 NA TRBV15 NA CATSRGGRYQETQYF
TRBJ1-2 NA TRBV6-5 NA CASSNRANYGYTF
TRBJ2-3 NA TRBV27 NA CASSSPHGGSTDTQYF
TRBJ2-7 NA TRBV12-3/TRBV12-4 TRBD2 CASRVSSGGSWYF
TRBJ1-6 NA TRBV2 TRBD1 CASSSGTGNSPLHF
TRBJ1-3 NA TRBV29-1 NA CSVRGTGVSGNTIYF
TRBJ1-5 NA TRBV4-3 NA CASSQSLNQPQHF
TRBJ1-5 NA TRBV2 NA CASNPGAGRQPQHF
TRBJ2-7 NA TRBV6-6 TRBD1 CASGSAGTGAYEQYF
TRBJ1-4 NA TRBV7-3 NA CASSLSSRSALFF
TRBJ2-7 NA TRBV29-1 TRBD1 CSVGRDRGPLEQYF
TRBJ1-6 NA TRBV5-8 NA CASRKANSPLHF
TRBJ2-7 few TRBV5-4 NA CASSYMGGRAYEQYF
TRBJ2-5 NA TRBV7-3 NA CASSAYPGTQYF
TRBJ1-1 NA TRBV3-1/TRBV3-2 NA CASSQQTDTEAFF